The rows below give T cell receptor beta chains drawn from one sample of a study of cytomegalovirus exposure and HLA in healthy donors. TCRdb keeps only in-frame clones here, not all; method: immunoSEQ multiplex PCR. The data show 130,000 or so clones, about 79% seen once. The specimen was PBMCs. Receptors originate from a woman aged 18 to 35 in good health and CMV-seropositive. CDR3s include the opening cysteine and the closing phenylalanine or tryptophan. The D gene is left open where the match is weak. Expanded clones are given a class, and other clones once, few, many or no size at all.

TRBV10-3	once	TRBD1	TRBJ1-1	CAISLDRGMNTEAFF	TGTGCCATCAGCCTCGACAGGGGCATGAACACTGAAGCTTTCTTT
TRBV19	NA	NA	TRBJ1-6	CASSPDSPFNSPLHF	TGTGCCAGTAGTCCCGACAGCCCCTTTAATTCACCCCTCCACTTT
TRBV28	NA	NA	TRBJ1-4	CASSVRGGLREKLFF	TGTGCCAGCAGTGTCAGGGGCGGGCTTCGGGAAAAACTGTTTTTT
TRBV5-1	NA	NA	TRBJ2-7	CASSLPSGEQYF	TGCGCCAGCAGCTTGCCCAGCGGGGAGCAGTACTTC
TRBV5-1	NA	NA	TRBJ2-5	CASSLGVLVKSQETQYF	TGCGCCAGCAGCTTGGGAGTGCTAGTGAAGTCCCAAGAGACCCAGTACTTC
TRBV5-4	NA	TRBD2	TRBJ2-4	CASSSGTRVSKNIQYF	TGTGCCAGCAGCTCCGGGACTAGGGTATCCAAAAACATTCAGTACTTC
TRBV11-1	NA	TRBD1	TRBJ1-1	CASSSPGQGVWGTEAFF	TGTGCCAGCAGCTCCCCGGGACAGGGGGTATGGGGGACTGAAGCTTTCTTT
TRBV2	NA	TRBD1	TRBJ2-3	CASIRMGQITDTQYF	TGTGCCAGCATAAGGATGGGACAGATCACAGATACGCAGTATTTT
TRBV5-1	NA	TRBD1	TRBJ2-2	CASSSHRGPGELFF	TGCGCCAGCAGCTCCCACAGGGGCCCCGGGGAGCTGTTTTTT
TRBV5-6	NA	NA	TRBJ2-5	CASSLGQETQYF	TGTGCCAGCAGCCTAGGCCAAGAGACCCAGTACTTC
TRBV4-1	NA	NA	TRBJ1-1	CASSQEEGMNTEAFF	TGCGCCAGCAGCCAGGAGGAGGGCATGAACACTGAAGCTTTCTTT
TRBV2	NA	TRBD1	TRBJ1-4	CASSGQGFGTNEKLFF	TGTGCCAGCAGTGGACAGGGTTTTGGAACTAATGAAAAACTGTTTTTT
TRBV27	once	TRBD2	TRBJ2-3	CASSFKAGVGTDTQYF	TGTGCCAGCAGTTTTAAGGCGGGGGTGGGCACAGATACGCAGTATTTT
TRBV4-1	NA	NA	TRBJ2-1	CASSQTSGDSRNNEQFF	TGCGCCAGCAGCCAGACCTCAGGGGATAGCCGGAACAATGAGCAGTTCTTC
TRBV5-6	once	TRBD1	TRBJ1-5	CASSSGQPNQPQHF	TGTGCCAGCAGCTCGGGACAGCCCAATCAGCCCCAGCATTTT
TRBV6-5	NA	TRBD1	TRBJ2-7	CASSYSRDRAYEQYF	TGTGCCAGCAGTTACTCGAGGGACAGGGCCTACGAGCAGTACTTC
TRBV11-2	NA	NA	TRBJ2-1	CASSLEGGWGNEQFF	TGTGCCAGCAGCTTAGAGGGCGGGTGGGGCAATGAGCAGTTCTTC
TRBV6-1	NA	TRBD1	TRBJ2-5	CASRQGLAETQYF	TGTGCCAGCAGACAGGGGTTGGCGGAGACCCAGTACTTC
TRBV2	NA	NA	TRBJ1-5	CASRDTPNQPQHF	TGTGCCAGCAGGGACACCCCCAATCAGCCCCAGCATTTT
TRBV9	NA	TRBD2	TRBJ2-3	CASSVVGGGGSDTQYF	TGTGCCAGCAGCGTAGTCGGGGGGGGCGGGTCAGATACGCAGTATTTT
TRBV14	NA	NA	TRBJ2-7	CASSDIMSHYEQYF	TGTGCCAGCAGCGACATCATGTCGCACTACGAGCAGTACTTC
TRBV4-1	NA	TRBD1	TRBJ1-2	CASSQGGQGLFGYTF	TGCGCCAGCAGCCAAGGAGGACAGGGCCTATTTGGCTACACCTTC
TRBV6-5	NA	NA	TRBJ1-3	CASIPRSRGNTIYF	TGTGCCAGCATCCCCCGGAGCCGCGGAAACACCATATATTTT
TRBV29-1	NA	NA	TRBJ2-1	CSVDTYNEQFF	TGCAGCGTGGACACTTACAATGAGCAGTTCTTC